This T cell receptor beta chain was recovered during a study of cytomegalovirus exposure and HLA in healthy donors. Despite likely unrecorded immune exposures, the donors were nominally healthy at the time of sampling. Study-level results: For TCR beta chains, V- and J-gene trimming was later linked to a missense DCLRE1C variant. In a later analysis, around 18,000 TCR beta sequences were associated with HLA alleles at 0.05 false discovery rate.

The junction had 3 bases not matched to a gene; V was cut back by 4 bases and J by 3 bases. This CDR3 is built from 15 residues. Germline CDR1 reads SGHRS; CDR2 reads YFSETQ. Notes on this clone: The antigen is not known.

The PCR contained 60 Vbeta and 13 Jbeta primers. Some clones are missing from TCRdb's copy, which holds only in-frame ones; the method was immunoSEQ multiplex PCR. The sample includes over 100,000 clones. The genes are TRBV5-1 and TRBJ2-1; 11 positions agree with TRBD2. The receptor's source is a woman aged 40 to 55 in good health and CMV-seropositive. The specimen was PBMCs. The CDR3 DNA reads TGCGCCAGCAGCCCGGGACTAGCGGACTACAATGAGCAGTTCTTC. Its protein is CASSPGLADYNEQFF. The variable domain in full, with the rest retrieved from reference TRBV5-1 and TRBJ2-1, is KAGVTQTPRYLIKTRGQQVTLSCSPISGHRSVSWYQQTPGQGLQFLFEYFSETQRNKGNFPGRFSGRQFSNSRSEMNVSTLELGDSALYLCASSPGLADYNEQFFGPGTRLTVL.